Listed below are T cell receptor beta chains from one sample, sequenced in a study of OX40 agonist ivuxolimab in advanced cancers. Data came from immunoSEQ multiplex PCR; TCRdb stores just in-frame clones and leaves some out. The sample records tens of thousands of clones, around 94% being singletons. The starting material was CD4+ or CD8+ T cells sorted from blood, obtained in a trial of the OX40 agonist ivuxolimab. These receptors were obtained from an adult with an advanced solid tumor such as melanoma, head and neck, liver or kidney cancer. Both conserved end residues are part of each CDR3. The order of the fields is D gene, J gene, V gene, clone size, CDR3 DNA, CDR3 protein. D genes are given only for firm matches. A row's size may be missing; if present it is once, few, many or a size class.

D gene: NA; J gene: TRBJ1-5; V gene: TRBV14; clone size: NA; CDR3 DNA: TGTGCCAGCAGTCTTAAGGGAGTTAATCAGCCCCAGCATTTT; CDR3 protein: CASSLKGVNQPQHF
D gene: NA; J gene: TRBJ2-7; V gene: TRBV7-9; clone size: NA; CDR3 DNA: TGTGCCAGCAGCTTAGGTGGAGGTTCCTACGAGCAGTACTTC; CDR3 protein: CASSLGGGSYEQYF
D gene: TRBD2; J gene: TRBJ2-1; V gene: TRBV5-6; clone size: once; CDR3 DNA: TGTGCCAGCAGCTCGGGAGCGGGAGGGGTTCCCTACAATGAGCAGTTCTTC; CDR3 protein: CASSSGAGGVPYNEQFF
D gene: NA; J gene: TRBJ1-6; V gene: TRBV27; clone size: NA; CDR3 DNA: TGTGCCAGCAGTCCGGGACACGGCTCACCCCTCCACTTT; CDR3 protein: CASSPGHGSPLHF
D gene: NA; J gene: TRBJ1-2; V gene: TRBV7-9; clone size: NA; CDR3 DNA: TGTGCCAGCAGCCCATTTCTTGGGACTAACTATGGCTACACCTTC; CDR3 protein: CASSPFLGTNYGYTF
D gene: NA; J gene: TRBJ2-5; V gene: TRBV21-1; clone size: NA; CDR3 DNA: TGTGCCATCGAGTACAGGGGTCCCTGGGAGACCCAGTACTTC; CDR3 protein: CAIEYRGPWETQYF
D gene: NA; J gene: TRBJ1-3; V gene: TRBV15; clone size: NA; CDR3 DNA: TGTGCCACCAGCAGGGATCGGGCGGTAGGAAACACCATATATTTT; CDR3 protein: CATSRDRAVGNTIYF
D gene: NA; J gene: TRBJ1-5; V gene: TRBV7-9; clone size: NA; CDR3 DNA: TGTGCCAGCAGCTTAGGGTCTCAGCCCCAGCATTTT; CDR3 protein: CASSLGSQPQHF
D gene: TRBD2; J gene: TRBJ2-5; V gene: TRBV4-1; clone size: NA; CDR3 DNA: TGCGCCAGCAGCCTGACTAGCGGGAGGGCCGAGGAGACCCAGTACTTC; CDR3 protein: CASSLTSGRAEETQYF
D gene: TRBD1; J gene: TRBJ2-7; V gene: TRBV19; clone size: NA; CDR3 DNA: TGTGCCAGTAGGGAATCGGGACAGCTTTACGAGCAGTACTTC; CDR3 protein: CASRESGQLYEQYF
D gene: NA; J gene: TRBJ2-7; V gene: TRBV5-4; clone size: NA; CDR3 DNA: TGTGCCAGCAGCTCCTCATACGAGCAGTACTTC; CDR3 protein: CASSSSYEQYF
D gene: TRBD1; J gene: TRBJ1-1; V gene: TRBV7-8; clone size: NA; CDR3 DNA: TGTGCCAGCAGTGGACAGGGGAAAACTGAAGCTTTCTTT; CDR3 protein: CASSGQGKTEAFF
D gene: NA; J gene: TRBJ2-7; V gene: TRBV2; clone size: NA; CDR3 DNA: TGTGCCAGCAGTGAACGCAGGAACTACGAGCAGTACTTC; CDR3 protein: CASSERRNYEQYF
D gene: NA; J gene: TRBJ2-7; V gene: TRBV27; clone size: NA; CDR3 DNA: TGTGCCAGCAGTTTGACAGGAATCTACGAGCAGTACTTC; CDR3 protein: CASSLTGIYEQYF
D gene: TRBD1; J gene: TRBJ1-2; V gene: TRBV28; clone size: NA; CDR3 DNA: TGTGCCAGCAGTTTTCGAACAGGGGGTCGTAACTATGGCTACACCTTC; CDR3 protein: CASSFRTGGRNYGYTF
D gene: TRBD2; J gene: TRBJ2-1; V gene: TRBV7-9; clone size: NA; CDR3 DNA: TGTGCCAGCAGCGAGCCGGGACTAGCGGGAACTGAGCAGTTCTTC; CDR3 protein: CASSEPGLAGTEQFF
D gene: TRBD2; J gene: TRBJ2-7; V gene: TRBV27; clone size: NA; CDR3 DNA: TGTGCCAGCAGTCCAGCGGGAGTTTCCTACGAGCAGTACTTC; CDR3 protein: CASSPAGVSYEQYF
D gene: NA; J gene: TRBJ2-3; V gene: TRBV7-9; clone size: NA; CDR3 DNA: TGTGCCAGCAGCCCCTCCTTAGCAGATACGCAGTATTTT; CDR3 protein: CASSPSLADTQYF
D gene: TRBD2; J gene: TRBJ2-1; V gene: TRBV2; clone size: medium-sized; CDR3 DNA: TGTGCCAGCAGCGGGGGGTACTCCTACAATGAGCAGTTCTTC; CDR3 protein: CASSGGYSYNEQFF
D gene: TRBD1; J gene: TRBJ2-7; V gene: TRBV9; clone size: NA; CDR3 DNA: TGTGCCAGCAGCGTATTCTCTGGACAGGCCGAGCAGTACTTC; CDR3 protein: CASSVFSGQAEQYF
D gene: NA; J gene: TRBJ2-1; V gene: TRBV7-8; clone size: NA; CDR3 DNA: TGTGCCAGCAGCTTAGCTGGGGGCATCTACAATGAGCAGTTCTTC; CDR3 protein: CASSLAGGIYNEQFF
D gene: NA; J gene: TRBJ2-2; V gene: TRBV7-2; clone size: NA; CDR3 DNA: TGTGCCAGCAGCTTAGAAGTGAACACCGGGGAGCTGTTTTTT; CDR3 protein: CASSLEVNTGELFF
D gene: TRBD1; J gene: TRBJ2-7; V gene: TRBV2; clone size: NA; CDR3 DNA: TGTGCCAGCAGTGAAAAATGGGACAGACTCTACGAGCAGTACTTC; CDR3 protein: CASSEKWDRLYEQYF
D gene: NA; J gene: TRBJ2-7; V gene: TRBV7-8; clone size: NA; CDR3 DNA: TGTGCCAGCAGCTGGGCCGGGACAACAACCTACGAGCAGTACTTC; CDR3 protein: CASSWAGTTTYEQYF
D gene: NA; J gene: TRBJ2-2; V gene: TRBV28; clone size: NA; CDR3 DNA: TGTGCCAGCAGTCCACTGAACACCGGGGAGCTGTTTTTT; CDR3 protein: CASSPLNTGELFF
D gene: TRBD1; J gene: TRBJ1-1; V gene: TRBV6-5; clone size: NA; CDR3 DNA: TGTGCCAGCAGTTACTCCTCAGGGGGGCCCACTGAAGCTTTCTTT; CDR3 protein: CASSYSSGGPTEAFF
D gene: TRBD2; J gene: TRBJ2-5; V gene: TRBV27; clone size: NA; CDR3 DNA: TGTGCCAGCAGACCGGGACTAGGGGACCTGGAGACCCAGTACTTC; CDR3 protein: CASRPGLGDLETQYF
D gene: TRBD1; J gene: TRBJ1-3; V gene: TRBV6-6; clone size: NA; CDR3 DNA: TGTGCCAGCACCGGAGGGGGCACCCCCTCTGGAAACACCATATATTTT; CDR3 protein: CASTGGGTPSGNTIYF
D gene: TRBD1; J gene: TRBJ1-2; V gene: TRBV29-1; clone size: NA; CDR3 DNA: TGCACCGCCGGGACAGGGCTGATTCATGGCTACACCTTC; CDR3 protein: CTAGTGLIHGYTF
D gene: TRBD2; J gene: TRBJ2-7; V gene: TRBV28; clone size: NA; CDR3 DNA: TGTGCCAGCACCGTCTCAAGCGGGGGTTCCTACGAGCAGTACTTC; CDR3 protein: CASTVSSGGSYEQYF
D gene: NA; J gene: TRBJ2-7; V gene: TRBV6-5; clone size: NA; CDR3 DNA: TGTGCCAGCAGTACCGGGAGAGTCTACGAGCAGTACTTC; CDR3 protein: CASSTGRVYEQYF
D gene: NA; J gene: TRBJ2-7; V gene: TRBV27; clone size: NA; CDR3 DNA: TGTGCCAGCAGTTCAGACGGGAGTGGGTACTACGAGCAGTACTTC; CDR3 protein: CASSSDGSGYYEQYF
D gene: TRBD2; J gene: TRBJ2-1; V gene: TRBV19; clone size: NA; CDR3 DNA: TGTGCCAGCCTGACTAGCGGGAGTTCCTACAATGAGCAGTTCTTC; CDR3 protein: CASLTSGSSYNEQFF
D gene: TRBD2; J gene: TRBJ2-1; V gene: TRBV27; clone size: NA; CDR3 DNA: TGTGCCAGCAGTCTCCTACTAGCGGGAGTGGGACATGAGCAGTTCTTC; CDR3 protein: CASSLLLAGVGHEQFF
D gene: NA; J gene: TRBJ1-2; V gene: TRBV2; clone size: NA; CDR3 DNA: TGTGCCAGCAGTGTCGGAACAGGGAACTATGGCTACACCTTC; CDR3 protein: CASSVGTGNYGYTF
D gene: NA; J gene: TRBJ2-1; V gene: TRBV7-9; clone size: NA; CDR3 DNA: TGTGCCAGCAGCTTCCCCCAGGGGAGCTCCTACAATGAGCAGTTCTTC; CDR3 protein: CASSFPQGSSYNEQFF
D gene: NA; J gene: TRBJ1-5; V gene: TRBV19; clone size: NA; CDR3 DNA: TGTGCCAGTAGTGTAATGAAGGGGGACAATCAGCCCCAGCATTTT; CDR3 protein: CASSVMKGDNQPQHF